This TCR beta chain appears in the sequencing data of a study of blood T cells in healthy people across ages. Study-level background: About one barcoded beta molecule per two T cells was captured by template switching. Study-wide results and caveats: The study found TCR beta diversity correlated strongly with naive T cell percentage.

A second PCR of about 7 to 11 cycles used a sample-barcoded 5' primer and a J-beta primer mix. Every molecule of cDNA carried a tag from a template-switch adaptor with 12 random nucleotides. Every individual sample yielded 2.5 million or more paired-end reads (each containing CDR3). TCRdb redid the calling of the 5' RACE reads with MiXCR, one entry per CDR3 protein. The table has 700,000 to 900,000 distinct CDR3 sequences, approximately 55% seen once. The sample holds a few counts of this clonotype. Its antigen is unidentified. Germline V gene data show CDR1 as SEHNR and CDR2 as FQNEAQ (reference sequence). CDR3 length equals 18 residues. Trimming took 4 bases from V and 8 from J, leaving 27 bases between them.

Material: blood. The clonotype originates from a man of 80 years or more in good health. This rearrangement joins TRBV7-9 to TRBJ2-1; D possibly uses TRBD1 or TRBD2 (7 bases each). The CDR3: CASSSRDSHSGEGYEQFF. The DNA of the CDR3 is TGTGCCAGCAGCTCCCGGGACAGCCATTCGGGGGAGGGGTATGAGCAGTTCTTC. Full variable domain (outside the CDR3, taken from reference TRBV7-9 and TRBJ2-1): DTGVSQNPRHKITKRGQNVTFRCDPISEHNRLYWYRQTLGQGPEFLTYFQNEAQLEKSRLLSDRFSAERPKGSFSTLEIQRTEQGDSAMYLCASSSRDSHSGEGYEQFFGPGTRLTVL.